The clone carrying this T cell receptor beta chain was counted ten times or more. From the RACE reads, TCRdb called clonotypes with MiXCR, one entry per CDR3 protein. The data hold some 44,000 distinct CDR3 sequences, with more than 8.5% observed a single time. The data are from a study of human T cells and chemical hapten exposure. The time point here: patch test 2, 6 weeks after DPC sensitization. Treatment given: therapeutic diphenylcyclopropenone sensitization with weekly scalp DPC. The CDR3 is 14 residues long. Between the trimmed V and J ends, which lost 0 bases and 4 bases, there was a span of 9 bases. Germline assignment: CDR1 SGHTA and CDR2 FQGNSA.

The clonotype was recovered from a woman in her thirties or forties with alopecia areata. Some clones in this sample may be carry-over from other donors' samples. The sequencing used whole blood, collected in connection with sensitization to the hapten diphenylcyclopropenone (DPC). The chain is built from TRBV7-2 and TRBJ2-5; D is undetermined. CDR3 coding DNA: TGTGCCAGCAGCTTAGCGAGTTTACGAGAGACCCAGTACTTC. Protein: CASSLASLRETQYF.